This TCR beta chain was identified in a study of blood T cells in healthy people across ages. Background on the study: Template switching captured about one barcoded beta molecule per two T cells.

Primers used in a second PCR of roughly 6 to 11 cycles were a sample-barcoded 5' primer and a J-beta primer mix. One entry per CDR3 protein results from TCRdb running MiXCR on the 5' RACE reads. The sample lists approximately 800,000 distinct CDR3 sequences, 55% to 75% occurring once. In this sample, this clonotype turned up a few times. The donors, all healthy, were Caucasians living in Russia, aged about 6 to 100. The specimen was blood. The source of this sequence is a man aged 25 to 40 in good health.

CDR3 sequence (DNA): TGCAGTGAGGGGGGCACGCTGAGGAATGAGCAGTTCTTC. It encodes CSEGGTLRNEQFF. V and J are TRBV20-1 and TRBJ2-1, with D perhaps being TRBD1 or TRBD2 (6 bases each). Germline loops: CDR1 DFQATT, CDR2 SNEGSKA (reference sequence). The V end was cut by 7 bases, the J end by 7 bases, with 17 bases between. The CDR3 totals 13 residues.